The 7 T cell receptor beta chains presented below share a single source sample, sequenced in a study of blood T cell repertoires in COVID-19. Clones were sequenced by immunoSEQ multiplex PCR, and TCRdb holds only the in-frame ones, with some missing. Of some 120,000 clones listed, roughly 84% are singletons. Specimen: peripheral blood. The origin of the receptors is a woman aged 30 to 39 who had recovered from COVID-19.

J is TRBJ2-7 and V is TRBV9; possible D gene TRBD1, 5 bases. Trimming left V 5 bases short and J 1 base short, with 19 bases between. Germline V gives CDR1 SGDLS, CDR2 YYNGEE. The CDR3 totals 16 residues. CDR3 in DNA: TGTGCCAGCAGTCGAACACAGGAGCCTGGATCCTACGAGCAGTACTTC. Its translation is CASSRTQEPGSYEQYF.

This clone was seen only a few times. The chain has TRBV27 and TRBJ2-1, with TRBD2 as a possible D gene (5 bases). The CDR3 runs 10 residues. Germline V CDR1 and CDR2: MNHEY, SMNVEV (reference sequence). The ends were cut back, 10 bases at V and 7 bases at J, with 8 bases in the middle. CDR3 coding DNA: TGTGCCACGGGAAGTAATGAGCAGTTCTTC. Translated, it gives CATGSNEQFF.

The chain's CDR3 is CASSGRDRAGKNIQYF. As DNA, the CDR3 is TGTGCCAGCAGCGGGAGGGACAGGGCGGGGAAAAACATTCAGTACTTC. The chain recombines TRBV5-5 with TRBJ2-4, with TRBD1 identical over 9 bases. The CDR3 contains 16 residues. V trimming: 4 bases; J trimming: 4 bases; junction bases outside the gene matches: 9. The V gene's germline CDR1 is SGHKS and CDR2 YYEKEE (reference sequence).

The V and J genes are TRBV3-1 (or the pseudogene TRBV3-2) and TRBJ1-6, with 10 bases aligning to TRBD1. V dropped 1 base and J dropped 3; count of bases not matched to a gene: 0. There are 16 residues in the CDR3. The V gene's germline CDR1 is LGHDT and CDR2 YNNKEL (reference sequence). The CDR3 sequence is CASSQGTGGYNSPLHF. The CDR3 region has the DNA TGTGCCAGCAGCCAAGGGACAGGGGGCTATAATTCACCCCTCCACTTT.

The genes are TRBV12-5 and TRBJ2-3; TRBD1 is a possible D gene (6 bases). V lost 6 bases to trimming and J lost 5 bases, with 21 bases between them. CDR3 length equals 16 residues. Germline V gives CDR1 LGHNT, CDR2 FRNRAP. The CDR3 sequence is CASGDLEQGFEDTQYF. Here the CDR3 DNA reads TGTGCTAGTGGGGACTTGGAACAGGGTTTTGAAGATACGCAGTATTTT.

The chain uses TRBV5-4 and TRBJ2-3, with 7 bases lining up with TRBD1. Trimming took 3 bases from V and 3 from J; bases not matched to a gene: 16. CDR3 length: 18 amino acids. Germline CDR1 reads SGHNT; CDR2 reads YYREEE (reference sequence). The CDR3 coding sequence is TGTGCCAGCAGCTCTCCTGTTGGGGTACAGGGGAGTACAGATACGCAGTATTTT. Its translation: CASSSPVGVQGSTDTQYF.

The chain recombines TRBV6-5 with TRBJ1-4; possible D gene TRBD1, 6 bases. This CDR3 comprises 14 residues. Germline-derived CDR1 and CDR2 are MNHEY and SVGAGI. V was pared by 2 bases and J by 4 bases, with 8 bases between. CDR3 in DNA: TGTGCCAGCAGTTACGGCAGGGGTAATGAAAAACTGTTTTTT. Protein sequence: CASSYGRGNEKLFF.